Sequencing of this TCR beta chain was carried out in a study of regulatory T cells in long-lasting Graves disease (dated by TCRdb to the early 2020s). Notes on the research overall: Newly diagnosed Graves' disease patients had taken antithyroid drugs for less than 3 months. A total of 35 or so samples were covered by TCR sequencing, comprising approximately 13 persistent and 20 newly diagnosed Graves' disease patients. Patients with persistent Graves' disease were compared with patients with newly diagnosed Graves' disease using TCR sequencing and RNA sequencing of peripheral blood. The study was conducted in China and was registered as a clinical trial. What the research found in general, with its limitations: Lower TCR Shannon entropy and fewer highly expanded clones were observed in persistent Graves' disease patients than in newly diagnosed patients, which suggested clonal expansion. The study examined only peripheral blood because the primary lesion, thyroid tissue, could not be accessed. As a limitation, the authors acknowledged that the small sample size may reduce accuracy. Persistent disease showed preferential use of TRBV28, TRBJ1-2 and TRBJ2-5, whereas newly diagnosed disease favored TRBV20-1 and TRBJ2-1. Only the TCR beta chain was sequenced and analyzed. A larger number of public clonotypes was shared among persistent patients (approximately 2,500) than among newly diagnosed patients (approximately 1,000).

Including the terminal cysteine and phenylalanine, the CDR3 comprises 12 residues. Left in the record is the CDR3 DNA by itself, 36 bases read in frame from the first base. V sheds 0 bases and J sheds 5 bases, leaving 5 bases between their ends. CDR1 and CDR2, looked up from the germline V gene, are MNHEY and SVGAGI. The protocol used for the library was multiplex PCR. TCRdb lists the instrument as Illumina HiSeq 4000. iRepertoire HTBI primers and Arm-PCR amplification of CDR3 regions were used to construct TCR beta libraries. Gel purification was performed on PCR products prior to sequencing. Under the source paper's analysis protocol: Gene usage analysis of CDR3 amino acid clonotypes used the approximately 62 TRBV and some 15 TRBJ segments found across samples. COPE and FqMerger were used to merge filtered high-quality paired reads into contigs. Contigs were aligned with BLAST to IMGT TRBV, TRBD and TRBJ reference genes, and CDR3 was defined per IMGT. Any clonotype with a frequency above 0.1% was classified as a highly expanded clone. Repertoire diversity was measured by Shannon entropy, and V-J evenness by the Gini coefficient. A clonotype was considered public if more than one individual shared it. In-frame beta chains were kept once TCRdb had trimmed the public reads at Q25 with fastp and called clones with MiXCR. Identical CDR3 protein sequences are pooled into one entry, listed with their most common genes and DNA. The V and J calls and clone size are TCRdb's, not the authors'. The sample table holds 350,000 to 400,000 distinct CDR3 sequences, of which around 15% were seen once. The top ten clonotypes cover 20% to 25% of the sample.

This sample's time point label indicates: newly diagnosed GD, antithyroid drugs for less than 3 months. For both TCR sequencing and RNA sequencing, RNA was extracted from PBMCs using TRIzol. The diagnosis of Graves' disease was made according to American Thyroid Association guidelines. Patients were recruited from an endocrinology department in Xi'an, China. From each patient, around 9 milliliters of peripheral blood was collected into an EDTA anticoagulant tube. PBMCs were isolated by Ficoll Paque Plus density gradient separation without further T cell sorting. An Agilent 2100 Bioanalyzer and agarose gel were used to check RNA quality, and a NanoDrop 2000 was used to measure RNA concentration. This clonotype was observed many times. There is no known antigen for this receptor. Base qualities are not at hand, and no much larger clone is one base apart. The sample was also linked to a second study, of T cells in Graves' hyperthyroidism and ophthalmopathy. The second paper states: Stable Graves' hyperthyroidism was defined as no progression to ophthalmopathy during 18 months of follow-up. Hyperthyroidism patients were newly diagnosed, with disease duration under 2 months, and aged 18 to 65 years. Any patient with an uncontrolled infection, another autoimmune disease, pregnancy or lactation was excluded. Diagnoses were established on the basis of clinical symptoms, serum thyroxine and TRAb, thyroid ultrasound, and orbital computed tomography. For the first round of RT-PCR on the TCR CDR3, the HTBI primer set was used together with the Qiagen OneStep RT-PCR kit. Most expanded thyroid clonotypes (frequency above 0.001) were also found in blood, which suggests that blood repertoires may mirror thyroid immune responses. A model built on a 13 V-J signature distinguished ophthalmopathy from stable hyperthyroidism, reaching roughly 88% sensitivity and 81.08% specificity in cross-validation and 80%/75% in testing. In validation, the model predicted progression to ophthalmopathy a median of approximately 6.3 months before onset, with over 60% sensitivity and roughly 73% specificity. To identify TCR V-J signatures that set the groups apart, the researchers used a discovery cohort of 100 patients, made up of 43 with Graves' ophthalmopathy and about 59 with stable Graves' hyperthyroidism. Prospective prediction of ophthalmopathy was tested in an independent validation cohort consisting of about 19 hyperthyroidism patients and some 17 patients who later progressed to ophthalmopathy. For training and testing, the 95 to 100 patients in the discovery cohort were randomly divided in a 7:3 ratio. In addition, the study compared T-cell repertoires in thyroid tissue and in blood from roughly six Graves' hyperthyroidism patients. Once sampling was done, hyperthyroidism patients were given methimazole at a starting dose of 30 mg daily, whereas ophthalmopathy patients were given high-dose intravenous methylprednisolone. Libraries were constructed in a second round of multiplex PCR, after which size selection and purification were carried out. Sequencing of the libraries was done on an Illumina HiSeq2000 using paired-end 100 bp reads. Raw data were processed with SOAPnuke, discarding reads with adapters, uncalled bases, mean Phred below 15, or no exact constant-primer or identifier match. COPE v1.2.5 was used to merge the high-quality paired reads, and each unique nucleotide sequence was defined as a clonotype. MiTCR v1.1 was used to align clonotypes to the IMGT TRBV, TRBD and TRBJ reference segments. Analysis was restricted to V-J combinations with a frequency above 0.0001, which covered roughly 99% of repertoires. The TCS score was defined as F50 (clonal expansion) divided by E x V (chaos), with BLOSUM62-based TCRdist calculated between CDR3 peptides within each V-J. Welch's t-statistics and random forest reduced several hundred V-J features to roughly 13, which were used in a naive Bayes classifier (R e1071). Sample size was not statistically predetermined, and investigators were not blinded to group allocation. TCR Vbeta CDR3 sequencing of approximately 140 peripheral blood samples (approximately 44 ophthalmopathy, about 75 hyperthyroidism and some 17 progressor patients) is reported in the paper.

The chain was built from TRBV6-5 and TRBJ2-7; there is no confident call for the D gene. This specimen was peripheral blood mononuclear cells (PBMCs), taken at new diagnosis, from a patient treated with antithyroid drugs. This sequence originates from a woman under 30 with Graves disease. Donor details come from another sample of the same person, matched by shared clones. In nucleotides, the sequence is TGTGCCAGCAGTTACTCGAGAAACGAGCAGTACTTC. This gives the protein CASSYSRNEQYF.